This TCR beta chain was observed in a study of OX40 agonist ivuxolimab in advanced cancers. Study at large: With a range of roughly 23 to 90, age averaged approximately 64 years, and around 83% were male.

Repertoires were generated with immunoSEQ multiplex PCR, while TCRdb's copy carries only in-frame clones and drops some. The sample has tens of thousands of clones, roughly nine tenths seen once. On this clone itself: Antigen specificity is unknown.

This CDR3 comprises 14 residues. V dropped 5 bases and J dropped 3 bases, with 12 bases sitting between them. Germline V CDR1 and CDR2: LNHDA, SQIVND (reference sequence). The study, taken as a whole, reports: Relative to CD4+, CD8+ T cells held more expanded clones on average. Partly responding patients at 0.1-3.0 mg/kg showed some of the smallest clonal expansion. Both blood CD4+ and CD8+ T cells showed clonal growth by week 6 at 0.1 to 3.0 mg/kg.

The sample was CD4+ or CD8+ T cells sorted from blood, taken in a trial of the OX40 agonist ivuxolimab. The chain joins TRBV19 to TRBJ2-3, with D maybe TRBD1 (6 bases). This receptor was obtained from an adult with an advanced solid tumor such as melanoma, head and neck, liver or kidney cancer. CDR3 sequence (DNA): TGTGCCAGTAGTCTACAGGGTCAAACAGATACGCAGTATTTT. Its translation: CASSLQGQTDTQYF. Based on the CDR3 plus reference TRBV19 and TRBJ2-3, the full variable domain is DGGITQSPKYLFRKEGQNVTLSCEQNLNHDAMYWYRQDPGQGLRLIYYSQIVNDFQKGDIAEGYSVSREKKESFPLTVTSAQKNPTAFYLCASSLQGQTDTQYFGPGTRLTVL.